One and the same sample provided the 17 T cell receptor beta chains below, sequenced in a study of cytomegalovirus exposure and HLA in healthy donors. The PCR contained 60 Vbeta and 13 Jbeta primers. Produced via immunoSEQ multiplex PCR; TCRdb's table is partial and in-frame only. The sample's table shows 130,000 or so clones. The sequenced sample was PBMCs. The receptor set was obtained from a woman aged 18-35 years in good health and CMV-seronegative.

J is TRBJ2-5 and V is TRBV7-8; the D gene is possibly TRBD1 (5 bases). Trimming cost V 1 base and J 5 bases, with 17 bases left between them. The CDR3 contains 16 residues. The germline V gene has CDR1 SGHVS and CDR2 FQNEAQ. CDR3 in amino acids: CASSLVQGRGRETQYF. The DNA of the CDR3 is TGTGCCAGCAGCTTAGTTCAGGGAAGGGGCAGGGAGACCCAGTACTTC.

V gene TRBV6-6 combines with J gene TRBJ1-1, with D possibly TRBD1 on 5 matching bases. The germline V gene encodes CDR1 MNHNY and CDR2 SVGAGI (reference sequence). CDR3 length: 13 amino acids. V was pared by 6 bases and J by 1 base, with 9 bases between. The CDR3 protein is CASRTDRNTEAFF. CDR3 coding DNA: TGTGCCAGCAGAACTGACAGGAACACTGAAGCTTTCTTT.

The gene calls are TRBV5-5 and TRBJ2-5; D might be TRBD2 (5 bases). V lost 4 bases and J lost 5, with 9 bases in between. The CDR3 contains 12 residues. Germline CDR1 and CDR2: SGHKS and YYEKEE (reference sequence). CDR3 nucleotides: TGTGCCAGCAGCCGGACGGGGGAGACCCAGTACTTC. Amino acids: CASSRTGETQYF.

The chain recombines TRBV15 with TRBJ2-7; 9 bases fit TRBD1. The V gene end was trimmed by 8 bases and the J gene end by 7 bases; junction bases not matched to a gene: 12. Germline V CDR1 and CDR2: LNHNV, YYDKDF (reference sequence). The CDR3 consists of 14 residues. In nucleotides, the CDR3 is TGTGCCACCTCGACGGGGGACAGGGCTCGGGAGCAGTACTTC. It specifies CATSTGDRAREQYF. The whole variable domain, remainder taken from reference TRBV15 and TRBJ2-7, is DAMVIQNPRYQVTQFGKPVTLSCSQTLNHNVMYWYQQKSSQAPKLLFHYYDKDFNNEADTPDNFQSRRPNTSFCFLDIRSPGLGDTAMYLCATSTGDRAREQYFGPGTRLTVT.

Here the CDR3 DNA reads TGTGCCAGCAGCTTAACTCCCGGGGGTGGGACAGATACGCAGTATTTT. This codes for CASSLTPGGGTDTQYF. The V and J genes are TRBV7-3 and TRBJ2-3, with D possibly matching TRBD2 (6 bases). The CDR3 length is 16 residues. Trimming took 0 bases from V and 3 from J, leaving 13 bases between them. Per the germline V gene, CDR1 is SGHTA and CDR2 is FQGTGA.

The CDR3 sequence: CASSPGMDPNEQFF. In DNA, the CDR3 is TGTGCCAGCAGCCCCGGGATGGACCCGAATGAGCAGTTCTTC. The chain combines TRBV7-3 with TRBJ2-1; the D gene is possibly TRBD2 (5 bases). This CDR3 is built from 14 residues. Trimming took 5 bases from V and 7 from J, leaving 15 bases between them. Germline CDR1 is SGHTA and CDR2 is FQGTGA.

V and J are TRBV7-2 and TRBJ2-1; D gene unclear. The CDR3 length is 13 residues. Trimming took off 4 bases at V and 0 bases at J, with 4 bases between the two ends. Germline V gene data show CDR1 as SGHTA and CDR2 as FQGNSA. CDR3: CASSSVSYNEQFF. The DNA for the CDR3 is TGTGCCAGCAGCTCCGTCTCCTACAATGAGCAGTTCTTC.

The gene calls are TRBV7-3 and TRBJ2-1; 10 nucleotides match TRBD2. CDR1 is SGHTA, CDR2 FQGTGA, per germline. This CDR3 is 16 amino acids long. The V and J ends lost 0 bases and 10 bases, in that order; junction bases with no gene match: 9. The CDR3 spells CASSLTRASGSGEQFF. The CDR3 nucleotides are TGTGCCAGCAGCTTAACAAGGGCTAGCGGGAGTGGAGAGCAGTTCTTC. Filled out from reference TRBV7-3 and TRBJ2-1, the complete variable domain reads GAGVSQTPSNKVTEKGKYVELRCDPISGHTALYWYRQSLGQGPEFLIYFQGTGAADDSGLPNDRFFAVRPEGSVSTLKIQRTERGDSAVYLCASSLTRASGSGEQFFGPGTRLTVL.

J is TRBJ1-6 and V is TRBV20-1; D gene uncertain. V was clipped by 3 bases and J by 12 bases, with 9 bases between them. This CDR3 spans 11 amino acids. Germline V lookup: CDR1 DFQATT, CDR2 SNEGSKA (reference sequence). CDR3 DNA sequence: TGCAGTGCTAGCGACGGCGGACCCCTCCACTTT. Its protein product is CSASDGGPLHF.

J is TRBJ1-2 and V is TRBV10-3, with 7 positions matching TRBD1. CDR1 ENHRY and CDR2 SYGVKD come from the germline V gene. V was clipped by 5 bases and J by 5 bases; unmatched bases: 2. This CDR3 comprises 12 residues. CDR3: CAISTGEYGYTF. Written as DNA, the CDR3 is TGTGCCATCAGTACAGGGGAGTATGGCTACACCTTC.

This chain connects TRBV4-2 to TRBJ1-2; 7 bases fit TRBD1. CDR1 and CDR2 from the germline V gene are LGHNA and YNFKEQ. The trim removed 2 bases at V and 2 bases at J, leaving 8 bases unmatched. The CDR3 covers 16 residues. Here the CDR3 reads CASSQISGGQNYGYTF. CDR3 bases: TGTGCCAGCAGCCAAATCTCAGGGGGGCAAAACTATGGCTACACCTTC.

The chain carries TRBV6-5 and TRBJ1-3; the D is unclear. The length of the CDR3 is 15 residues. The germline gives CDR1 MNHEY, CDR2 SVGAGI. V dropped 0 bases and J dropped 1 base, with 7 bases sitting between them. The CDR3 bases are TGTGCCAGCAGTTACTCGAGGCAGTCTGGAAACACCATATATTTT. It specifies CASSYSRQSGNTIYF.

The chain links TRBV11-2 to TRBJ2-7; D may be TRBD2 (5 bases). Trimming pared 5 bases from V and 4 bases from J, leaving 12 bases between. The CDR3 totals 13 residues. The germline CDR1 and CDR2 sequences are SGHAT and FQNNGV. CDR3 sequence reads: CASSGFSGYEQYF. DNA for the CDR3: TGTGCCAGCAGCGGCTTCTCGGGATACGAGCAGTACTTC.

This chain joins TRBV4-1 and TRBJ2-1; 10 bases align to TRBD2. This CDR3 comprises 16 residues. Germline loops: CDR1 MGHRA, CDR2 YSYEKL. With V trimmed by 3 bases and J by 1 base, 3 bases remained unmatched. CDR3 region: CASSQGLALSYNEQFF. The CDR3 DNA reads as TGCGCCAGCAGCCAGGGACTAGCGCTTTCCTACAATGAGCAGTTCTTC.

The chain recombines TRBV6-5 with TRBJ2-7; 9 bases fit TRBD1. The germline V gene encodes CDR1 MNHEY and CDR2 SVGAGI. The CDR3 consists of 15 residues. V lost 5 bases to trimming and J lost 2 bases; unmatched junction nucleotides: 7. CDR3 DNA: TGTGCCAGCAGTGCCGGGACAGGGCGTCCCTACGAGCAGTACTTC. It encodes CASSAGTGRPYEQYF.

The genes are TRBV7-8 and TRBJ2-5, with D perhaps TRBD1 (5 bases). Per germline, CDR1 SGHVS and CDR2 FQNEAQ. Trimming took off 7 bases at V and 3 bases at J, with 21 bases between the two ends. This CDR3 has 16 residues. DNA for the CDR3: TGTGCCAGCACCCAGCCCCAATACGACAGCAAAGAGACCCAGTACTTC. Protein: CASTQPQYDSKETQYF.

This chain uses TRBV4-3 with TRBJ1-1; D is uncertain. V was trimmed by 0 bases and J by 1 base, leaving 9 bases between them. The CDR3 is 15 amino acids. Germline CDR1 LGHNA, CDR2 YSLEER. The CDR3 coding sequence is TGCGCCAGCAGCCAAGATCGACGACAGAACACTGAAGCTTTCTTT. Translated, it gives CASSQDRRQNTEAFF.